This T cell receptor beta chain comes out of a study of blood T cell repertoires in COVID-19. This clone was detected only a few times. The CDR3 covers 13 residues. Germline V gene data show CDR1 as SEHNR and CDR2 as FQNEAQ (reference sequence). Trimming took 11 bases from V and 5 from J; bases not matched to a gene: 8. Clones were read by immunoSEQ multiplex PCR, and TCRdb kept only the in-frame ones, dropping some. The sample has fewer than 300,000 clones; 83% are singletons. The source material was peripheral blood. The gene calls are TRBV7-9 and TRBJ1-4; 7 nucleotides agree with TRBD1. The receptor was derived from a woman in her 70s with active or convalescent COVID-19. CDR3 nucleotide sequence: TGTGCCCATCCCACAGGGGAAAATGAAAAACTGTTTTTT. Translation gives CAHPTGENEKLFF.